This T cell receptor (beta chain) originates from a study of regulatory T cells in long-lasting Graves disease. Regarding the study as a whole: Public clonotype sharing was higher in persistent than newly diagnosed patients. Persistent disease preferred TRBV28, TRBJ1-2 and TRBJ2-5.

Time point: newly diagnosed GD, antithyroid drugs for less than 3 months. PBMCs were the source of the RNA used for TCR sequencing. It was an endocrinology department in Xi'an, China, that provided the patients. Sample share makes this clonotype large (0.1 to 1%). Antigen unknown. This CDR3 is built from 15 residues. Trimming removed 0 bases at V and 0 bases at J, with 9 bases between. CDR1 LNHNV and CDR2 YYDKDF come from the germline V gene (reference sequence). Building the TCR beta libraries relied on iRepertoire HTBI primers, and CDR3 regions underwent Arm-PCR. Each CDR3 protein is one row after TCRdb ran MiXCR on the multiplex PCR reads. This table has about 240,000 distinct CDR3 sequences, over 20% appearing once.

The specimen was peripheral blood mononuclear cells (PBMCs), collected at new diagnosis, from a patient treated with antithyroid drugs. The chain is built from TRBV15 and TRBJ2-7; D possibly corresponds to TRBD2 (5 bases). The sequence was collected from a female donor with Graves disease. The CDR3 here is CATSRDSGYSYEQYF. CDR3 nucleotides: TGTGCCACCAGCAGAGATTCGGGGTACTCCTACGAGCAGTACTTC.